The sequence of this T cell receptor (beta chain) was determined in a study of neoadjuvant anti-PD-1 for oral cavity cancer. Profiling relied on immunoSEQ multiplex PCR, and the TCRdb table lists in-frame clones only, not all of them. This sample has some 16,000 clones, with approximately 68% found just once. The germline gives CDR1 SEHNR, CDR2 FQNEAQ (reference sequence). This CDR3 is built from 14 residues. After removal of 5 bases from V and 8 bases from J, the junction contained 11 bases not matched to a gene. Analysis of PBMCs was direct, with no culture step. The sample holds a few counts of this clone.

Source: PBMCs, taken before nivolumab (anti-PD-1) treatment. The clonotype was recovered from a person between 40 and 85 years old with oral cavity squamous cell carcinoma. The rearrangement links TRBV7-9 to TRBJ1-2, with 7 bases that match TRBD1. The CDR3 nucleotides read TGTGCCAGCAGCGTAGACAGGGAAGCGGGGGGCTACACCTTC. Its translation is CASSVDREAGGYTF.